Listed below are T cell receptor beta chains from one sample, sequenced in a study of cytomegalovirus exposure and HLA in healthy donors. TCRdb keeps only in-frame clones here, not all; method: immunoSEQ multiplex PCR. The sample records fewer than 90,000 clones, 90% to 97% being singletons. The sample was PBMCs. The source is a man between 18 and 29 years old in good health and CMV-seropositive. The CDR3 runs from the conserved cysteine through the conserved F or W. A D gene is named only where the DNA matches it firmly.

cdr3_nt: TGCGCCAGCAGCTTAGCGTCAGATACGCAGTATTTT; cdr3_aa: CASSLASDTQYF; j_call: TRBJ2-3; v_call: TRBV5-1; d_call: -
cdr3_nt: TGTGCCATCAGCCGGGGGACAGACACCACCGGGGAGCTGTTTTTT; cdr3_aa: CAISRGTDTTGELFF; j_call: TRBJ2-2; v_call: TRBV10-3; d_call: -
cdr3_nt: TGTGCCAGCAGCTCATACCAAGAGACCCAGTACTTC; cdr3_aa: CASSSYQETQYF; j_call: TRBJ2-5; v_call: TRBV7-8; d_call: -
cdr3_nt: TGTGCCAGCGAAACAGGGGGCGAGCAGTTCTTC; cdr3_aa: CASETGGEQFF; j_call: TRBJ2-1; v_call: TRBV28; d_call: TRBD1
cdr3_nt: TGTGCCAGCAGTTTATTCTTGGGACTAGCGGGAGGATCGGACGAGCAGTACTTC; cdr3_aa: CASSLFLGLAGGSDEQYF; j_call: TRBJ2-7; v_call: TRBV28; d_call: TRBD2
cdr3_nt: TGTGCCATCAGTGAACAGGGGGGGGACAGAAACACCATATATTTT; cdr3_aa: CAISEQGGDRNTIYF; j_call: TRBJ1-3; v_call: TRBV10-3; d_call: TRBD1
cdr3_nt: TGTGCCAGCAGTTATCGTCGGGGGGTAGAAGACGAGCAGTACTTC; cdr3_aa: CASSYRRGVEDEQYF; j_call: TRBJ2-7; v_call: TRBV6-5; d_call: TRBD2
cdr3_nt: TGCGCCAGCAGCTTTCGCGCCTCACTAGAAGAGACCCAGTACTTC; cdr3_aa: CASSFRASLEETQYF; j_call: TRBJ2-5; v_call: TRBV5-1; d_call: -
cdr3_nt: TGTGCCAGCAAGGATGTGGAGGGGAGGTTCAATGAGCAGTTCTTC; cdr3_aa: CASKDVEGRFNEQFF; j_call: TRBJ2-1; v_call: TRBV9; d_call: -
cdr3_nt: TGTGCCAGCAGCTTGGACTACGCGGGGGGCGCGGTTGAAAAACTGTTTTTT; cdr3_aa: CASSLDYAGGAVEKLFF; j_call: TRBJ1-4; v_call: TRBV7-9; d_call: -
cdr3_nt: TGTGCCAGCAGGGCCCCCCCTGCGGGAGTCGATGAGCAGTACTTC; cdr3_aa: CASRAPPAGVDEQYF; j_call: TRBJ2-7; v_call: TRBV2; d_call: TRBD2
cdr3_nt: TGTGCCAGCAGTGACTCCGCGGTAAAAAGCGGGAGGTTTCATTTGTATTTT; cdr3_aa: CASSDSAVKSGRFHLYF; j_call: TRBJ2-3; v_call: TRBV6-4; d_call: TRBD2
cdr3_nt: TGTGCCAGCAGCTTCGGGGGGTTCGGTCCGAGCTCCTACAATGAGCAGTTCTTC; cdr3_aa: CASSFGGFGPSSYNEQFF; j_call: TRBJ2-1; v_call: TRBV7-8; d_call: TRBD2
cdr3_nt: TGCGCCAGCAGCCCCCGTGAGGGCGGGCTGGACGAGCAGTACTTC; cdr3_aa: CASSPREGGLDEQYF; j_call: TRBJ2-7; v_call: TRBV5-1; d_call: -
cdr3_nt: TGTGCCAGTAGTTTTGGTGCGGCGGGATGGGAGACCCAGTACTTC; cdr3_aa: CASSFGAAGWETQYF; j_call: TRBJ2-5; v_call: TRBV19; d_call: -
cdr3_nt: TGTGCCAGTACTAAAAAAACCGGGACAGGGGGAAGCTCCTACGAGCAGTACTTC; cdr3_aa: CASTKKTGTGGSSYEQYF; j_call: TRBJ2-7; v_call: TRBV19; d_call: TRBD1
cdr3_nt: TGTGCCAGCAGCTACACAGGGGGCGCCTCCTACGAGCAGTACTTC; cdr3_aa: CASSYTGGASYEQYF; j_call: TRBJ2-7; v_call: TRBV5-4; d_call: TRBD1